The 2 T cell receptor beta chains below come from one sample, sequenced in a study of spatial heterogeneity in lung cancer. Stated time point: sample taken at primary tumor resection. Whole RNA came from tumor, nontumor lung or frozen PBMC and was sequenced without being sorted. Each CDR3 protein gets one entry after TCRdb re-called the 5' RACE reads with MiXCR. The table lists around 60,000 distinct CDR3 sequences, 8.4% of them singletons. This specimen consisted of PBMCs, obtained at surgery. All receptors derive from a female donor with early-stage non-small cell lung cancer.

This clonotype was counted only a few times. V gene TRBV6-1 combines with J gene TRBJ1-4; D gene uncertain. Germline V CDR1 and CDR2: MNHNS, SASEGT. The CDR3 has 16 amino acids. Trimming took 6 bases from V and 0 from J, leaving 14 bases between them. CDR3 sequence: CASRREAPATNEKLFF. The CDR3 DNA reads TGTGCCAGCAGGCGGGAAGCTCCTGCAACTAATGAAAAACTGTTTTTT.

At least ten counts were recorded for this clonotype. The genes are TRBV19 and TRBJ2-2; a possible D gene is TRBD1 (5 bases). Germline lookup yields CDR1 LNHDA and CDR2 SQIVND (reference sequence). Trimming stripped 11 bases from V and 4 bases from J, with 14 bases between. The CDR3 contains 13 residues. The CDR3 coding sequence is TGTGCCGGAGAAAGGACACGCACCGGGGAGCTGTTTTTT. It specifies CAGERTRTGELFF.